A few counts support the clone carrying this T cell receptor beta chain. This sample was included in a study of blood T cell repertoires in COVID-19. As for the study in general: Researchers got acute and convalescent COVID-19 samples from the United States, Italy and Spain.

The V gene end was trimmed by 4 bases and the J gene end by 5 bases; junction bases not matched to a gene: 11. CDR1 and CDR2 from the germline V gene are SGHRS and YFSETQ. The CDR3 is made up of 15 amino acids. Using immunoSEQ multiplex PCR, the repertoire was profiled, and TCRdb retains in-frame clones only, with some absent. The table has more than 100,000 clones, around 87% seen once. This clonotype originated in a man aged 50-60 years with active COVID-19. The rearrangement joins TRBV5-1 to TRBJ2-5; 7 nucleotides align to TRBD2. The sequencing sample was made of peripheral blood. The CDR3 DNA reads as TGCGCCAGCAGCCTAGGAGCGGGGAACGGGGAGACCCAGTACTTC. Amino acid sequence: CASSLGAGNGETQYF.